The rows below give T cell receptor beta chains drawn from one sample of a study of control samples from healthy donors and cancer patients. The protocol was immunoSEQ multiplex PCR, while the TCRdb copy is restricted to in-frame clones and leaves out a portion. The sample has 230,000 or so clones; 85% to 95% are singletons. The specimen was blood. These receptors came from a middle-aged man in good health. Each CDR3 is given with its conserved first and last residue. A D gene is named only where the DNA matches it firmly. Some rows have no size entry. The others give once, few or many, or a class for an expanded clone.

TGTGCCAGCAGTTTTTTGGACACCCCTGAAGCTTTCTTT CASSFLDTPEAFF TRBV6-2/TRBV6-3 NA NA TRBJ1-1
TGTGCCAGCAGCCTCAATAGATACGAGCAGTACTTC CASSLNRYEQYF TRBV7-2 NA NA TRBJ2-7
TGTGCCAGCAGTGAAGAGACAGGGGTTGTTGGCTACACCTTC CASSEETGVVGYTF TRBV6-1 NA TRBD1 TRBJ1-2
TGTGCCAGCTCACCACCCCAGGGGGCGTCTGGAAACACCATATATTTT CASSPPQGASGNTIYF TRBV18 NA TRBD1 TRBJ1-3
TGTGCCAGCAGCTTAGATGGGGAGACTGAAGCTTTCTTT CASSLDGETEAFF TRBV11-2 NA NA TRBJ1-1
TGTGCCAGCAGTGAAGAGGGGGCTCTATGGGGCTACACCTTC CASSEEGALWGYTF TRBV2 NA TRBD1 TRBJ1-2
TGTGCCAGCAGCCGCGCGGGTGGAGGGATTACTGAAGCTTTCTTT CASSRAGGGITEAFF TRBV7-9 once NA TRBJ1-1
TGTGCCATCAGTGAAGGACTAGGGCAGTATTTT CAISEGLGQYF TRBV10-3 NA TRBD2 TRBJ2-3
TGCAGCGTTGGAACAGAAAACTATGGCTACACCTTC CSVGTENYGYTF TRBV29-1 NA NA TRBJ1-2
TGTGCCAGCAGTTCCCCATCCTCCCCCGGGGAGCTGTTTTTT CASSSPSSPGELFF TRBV28 NA NA TRBJ2-2
TGTGCCAGCAGCTTAGGTGGGACAGGGTGGGCCCAGCATTTT CASSLGGTGWAQHF TRBV7-2 NA TRBD1 TRBJ1-5
TGTGCCAGCAGTGTACAGGCCGGGGAGCTGTTTTTT CASSVQAGELFF TRBV2 NA NA TRBJ2-2
TGTGCCTGGAGGGGGGACACTAACTATGGCTACACCTTC CAWRGDTNYGYTF TRBV30 once NA TRBJ1-2
TGTGCCAGCAGTTACGATCGACTCTTCACCGGGGAGCTGTTTTTT CASSYDRLFTGELFF TRBV6-5 NA NA TRBJ2-2
TGTGCCAGCTCACATGATAATGCGAACACCGGGGAGCTGTTTTTT CASSHDNANTGELFF TRBV18 NA NA TRBJ2-2
TGTGCCAGCAGCATAGGACAGTTCGGGGAGCTGTTTTTT CASSIGQFGELFF TRBV5-4 NA NA TRBJ2-2
TGTGCCAGCAGTCCTGTGGACAGGGTGAACACCGGGGAGCTGTTTTTT CASSPVDRVNTGELFF TRBV27 NA TRBD1 TRBJ2-2
TGTGCCACCAGCAGAGATGGGGCCAGGTTTTGGTCCGTCCAAGAGACCCAGTACTTC CATSRDGARFWSVQETQYF TRBV15 once NA TRBJ2-5
TGTGCCAGCAGCCGTTGGACAACCCAAGAGACCCAGTACTTC CASSRWTTQETQYF TRBV7-9 NA NA TRBJ2-5
TGCGCCAGCAGCCTGACAGGGGAAAACTATGGCTACACCTTC CASSLTGENYGYTF TRBV5-1 NA TRBD1 TRBJ1-2
TGTGCCACCAGCTCCACCACTTCTCCGGGACAGGTTTTCTCCTACGAGCAGTACTTC CATSSTTSPGQVFSYEQYF TRBV15 NA TRBD1 TRBJ2-7
TGTGCCAGCAGCTTAGCTTTAGCCAAAAACATTCAGTACTTC CASSLALAKNIQYF TRBV11-2 few NA TRBJ2-4
TGTGCCAGCAGCTCGCGACAGAACTATGGCTACACCTTC CASSSRQNYGYTF TRBV9 NA NA TRBJ1-2
TGCGCCAGCAGCCCCTCAACAGGGACCGGGGAGCTGTTTTTT CASSPSTGTGELFF TRBV5-1 NA NA TRBJ2-2
TGTGCCACTGGGACAGGCCACTCTGGAAACACCATATATTTT CATGTGHSGNTIYF TRBV19 NA TRBD1 TRBJ1-3
TGTGCCAGCAGTTCACCCGCCGGGACAAATCAGCCCCAGCATTTT CASSSPAGTNQPQHF TRBV28 NA NA TRBJ1-5
TGTGCCAGCAGTTTATCATTTGATACGCAGTATTTT CASSLSFDTQYF TRBV28 NA NA TRBJ2-3
TGTGCCAGCAGCCCTCGAACAGCCCTCAATCAGCCCCAGCATTTT CASSPRTALNQPQHF TRBV7-2 NA NA TRBJ1-5
TGCGCCAGCAGCTTGGGTGGGACCACGGAGACCCAGTACTTC CASSLGGTTETQYF TRBV5-1 NA NA TRBJ2-5
TGTGCCAGCAGCATCGCAGATAATCAGCCCCAGCATTTT CASSIADNQPQHF TRBV7-9 NA NA TRBJ1-5
TGTGCCAGCAGCGAACCGGGGGAGCAGTACTTC CASSEPGEQYF TRBV9 NA NA TRBJ2-7
TGTGCCAGCAGCCAAAGCGTAGATACGCAGTATTTT CASSQSVDTQYF TRBV14 NA NA TRBJ2-3
TGTGCCAGCAGCCGAGGACAGACCACAGATACGCAGTATTTT CASSRGQTTDTQYF TRBV7-7 NA NA TRBJ2-3
TGCGCCAGCAGCCAAGGTCCCTCCGACAGGAAGGATCAGCCCCAGCATTTT CASSQGPSDRKDQPQHF TRBV4-1 NA NA TRBJ1-5
TGTGCCAGCAGCGTCCCGGGGACCCACACCGGGGAGCTGTTTTTT CASSVPGTHTGELFF TRBV9 NA NA TRBJ2-2
TGTGCCAGCAGCTTGGCTGGGCAATTTTATAATTCACCCCTCCACTTT CASSLAGQFYNSPLHF TRBV5-4 NA NA TRBJ1-6
TGCGCCAGCAGCATGCAGGGTCTCGTCTACAATGAGCAGTTCTTC CASSMQGLVYNEQFF TRBV5-1 NA NA TRBJ2-1
TGTGCCAGTAGTGGGGGTGCAACTAATGAAAAACTGTTTTTT CASSGGATNEKLFF TRBV19 NA NA TRBJ1-4
TGTGCCAGCAACCGGGACAGGGCAGGCGGGGAGCTGTTTTTT CASNRDRAGGELFF TRBV7-9 NA TRBD1 TRBJ2-2
TGTGCCAGCAGCTTTTCCTCAAATAGCAATCAGCCCCAGCATTTT CASSFSSNSNQPQHF TRBV7-9 NA NA TRBJ1-5
TGTGCCAGCAGTTTATGGCACAGAGTAAACACTGAAGCTTTCTTT CASSLWHRVNTEAFF TRBV28 NA NA TRBJ1-1
TGCGCCAGCAGCTTTGGGCAGAGTCTCTACAATGAGCAGTTCTTC CASSFGQSLYNEQFF TRBV5-1 NA NA TRBJ2-1
TGTGCCAGCAGTTACTCGGGACAGGGGAACCTCGAGCAGTACTTC CASSYSGQGNLEQYF TRBV6-5 few TRBD1 TRBJ2-7
TGTGCCACCAGCAGAGGGCGGGGGGTAGCTAATGAAAAACTGTTTTTT CATSRGRGVANEKLFF TRBV15 NA NA TRBJ1-4
TGTGCCAGCAGTGAATGGGGGACACCGAACACCGGGGAGCTGTTTTTT CASSEWGTPNTGELFF TRBV6-1 NA NA TRBJ2-2
TGTGCCAGCTCACCCAGAGGGGGTCCCTTAAATTCACCCCTCCACTTT CASSPRGGPLNSPLHF TRBV18 NA NA TRBJ1-6
TGTGCCAGCAGCTTAGGAGGGGGGACGGTAGATTCACCCCTCCACTTT CASSLGGGTVDSPLHF TRBV7-9 once NA TRBJ1-6
TGTGCCAGCAGCCTACGGGGAGGAACGGGGTCCATATATTTT CASSLRGGTGSIYF TRBV5-6 NA NA TRBJ1-3
TGTGCCTGGATCCTACCGGGGGCTTTCACTGAAGCTTTCTTT CAWILPGAFTEAFF TRBV30 NA NA TRBJ1-1
TGTGCCTGGAGGGCCGGGGTGGGCTATGGCTACACCTTC CAWRAGVGYGYTF TRBV30 NA NA TRBJ1-2
TGTGCCAGTAGTTACAAGGGACCTGCCACAGATACGCAGTATTTT CASSYKGPATDTQYF TRBV19 NA NA TRBJ2-3
TGTGCCACCAGTGATTCTAGCACTTACTATGGCTACACCTTC CATSDSSTYYGYTF TRBV24-1 NA NA TRBJ1-2
TGCGCCAGCAGCTTGCCCAGGACAGGCTCTGGAAACACCATATATTTT CASSLPRTGSGNTIYF TRBV5-1 NA TRBD1 TRBJ1-3
TGTGCCAGCTCGCCGGGCAACAATAATGAGCAGTTCTTC CASSPGNNNEQFF TRBV18 NA NA TRBJ2-1
TGTGCCAGTACCCCGACAGGGGGAATCAAAGGGGGCTACACCTTC CASTPTGGIKGGYTF TRBV19 NA TRBD1 TRBJ1-2